What follows are 4 T cell receptor beta chains derived from one specimen sequenced in a study of PD-L1 blockade in urothelial cancer. The data were produced by immunoSEQ multiplex PCR, yet TCRdb's version contains in-frame clones alone and is incomplete. This repertoire shows roughly 63,000 clones, roughly 79% found once; its top ten account for 5% to 7%. Regarding time point: pretreatment peripheral blood. Sequences were derived from PBMCs, sampled around atezolizumab (anti-PD-L1) treatment. The receptors shown here come from a man aged 70-80 years with urothelial cancer.

The chain has TRBV5-1 and TRBJ1-1, with 9 nucleotides matching TRBD1. Trimming cost V 5 bases and J 4 bases; bases outside gene matches: 12. This CDR3 comprises 16 residues. Germline CDR1 is SGHRS and CDR2 is YFSETQ. The DNA of the CDR3 is TGCGCCAGCAGTCCGACAGGGGGTAATTTTGGCACTGAAGCTTTCTTT. Translation: CASSPTGGNFGTEAFF.

The chain is built from TRBV7-9 and TRBJ1-1, with D hard to call. The CDR3 totals 13 residues. Germline V gene data show CDR1 as SEHNR and CDR2 as FQNEAQ (reference sequence). Trimming left V 5 bases short and J 0 bases short, with 7 bases between. The CDR3: CASSTDMNTEAFF. The CDR3 DNA reads as TGTGCCAGCAGCACCGACATGAACACTGAAGCTTTCTTT.

The genes are TRBV2 and TRBJ1-5; no clear D. The V gene's germline CDR1 is SNHLY and CDR2 FYNNEI. The CDR3 extends over 15 amino acids. With 1 base removed from V and 11 bases from J, the gap between germline ends came to 18 bases. In DNA form, the CDR3 reads TGTGCCAGCAGTGAAGGACCCCACAGAACCTTGGCCCAGCATTTT. Amino acids: CASSEGPHRTLAQHF.

The CDR3 protein is CASSVALRTSGTYEQYF. CDR3 nucleotide sequence: TGTGCCAGCAGCGTAGCTCTTAGGACTAGCGGAACCTACGAGCAGTACTTC. J is TRBJ2-7 and V is TRBV9; 10 nucleotides match TRBD2. The CDR3 consists of 17 residues. J was trimmed by 2 bases and V by 0 bases; bases with no gene match: 8. The germline CDR1 and CDR2 sequences are SGDLS and YYNGEE.